The clone carrying this T cell receptor beta chain was counted ten times or more. The antigen is unknown. The data derive from a study of molecular identifiers for immune sequencing clone quantification. For the study at large: Naive CD8 cell RNA, from 20,000 or 100,000 cells, was split five ways in replicates, with four sequenced.

Study-level findings and limits: In naive cells, under 1% of molecules belonged to clones above 20 RNA copies, against over 97% in effector cells. Highly expanded clone sizes could be underestimated by identical TCR molecules that share a barcode.

Each CDR3 protein is one row after TCRdb ran MiXCR on the PCR reads. The sample records some 320,000 distinct CDR3 sequences, about 21% being singletons. CDR1 and CDR2 (germline): LNHNV, YYDKDF (reference sequence). This CDR3 is built from 17 residues. V lost 5 bases to trimming and J lost 6 bases; unmatched junction nucleotides: 10. V gene TRBV15 combines with J gene TRBJ2-4, with TRBD2 matching 13 bases. The sample consisted of naive CD8+ T cells from blood, with Jurkat cell RNA spiked in. Documented subset: FACS-sorted CD8+CD4-CCR7+CD45RA+ naive T cells. This sequence was found in a human donor in good health. Some libraries in this study had Jurkat cell RNA spiked in. The CDR3 here is CATSPWTSGSLRNIQYF. CDR3 nucleotide sequence: TGTGCCACCAGCCCCTGGACTAGCGGGAGTCTAAGAAACATTCAGTACTTC.